This TCR beta chain is from a study of OX40 agonist ivuxolimab in advanced cancers. Background on the study: Patients got intravenous ivuxolimab at 0.01 to 10 mg/kg every 2 weeks. The dose-escalation cohort had hepatocellular carcinoma, melanoma, renal cell or head and neck cancer.

Germline V gene sequence: CDR1 MNHNY, CDR2 SVGAGI (reference sequence). The CDR3 is made up of 13 amino acids. The V end lost 6 bases, the J end lost 6 bases, and 12 bases lay between the germline ends. Findings and caveats of the study: At 0.1 to 3.0 mg/kg and by week 6, clonal expansion occurred in CD4+ and CD8+ blood T cells.

Measured with immunoSEQ multiplex PCR; TCRdb has only the in-frame clones, and not every one. Here the sample spans tens of thousands of clones, approximately 89% being singletons. Concerning this clone: Its antigen is unidentified.

The chain is built from TRBV6-6 and TRBJ2-1; no clear D. Sequences were derived from CD4+ or CD8+ T cells sorted from blood, sampled in a trial of the OX40 agonist ivuxolimab. This receptor was taken from an adult with an advanced solid tumor such as melanoma, head and neck, liver or kidney cancer. In DNA form, the CDR3 reads TGTGCCAGCAGCCGAGACCAGCCCAATGAGCAGTTCTTC. Its translation: CASSRDQPNEQFF.